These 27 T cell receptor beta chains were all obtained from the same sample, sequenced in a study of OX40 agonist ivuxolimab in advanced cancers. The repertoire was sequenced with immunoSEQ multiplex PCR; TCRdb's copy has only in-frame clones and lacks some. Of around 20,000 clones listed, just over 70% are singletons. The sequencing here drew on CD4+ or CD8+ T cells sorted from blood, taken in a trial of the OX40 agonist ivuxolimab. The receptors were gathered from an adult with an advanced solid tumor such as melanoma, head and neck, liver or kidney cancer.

CDR3 in amino acids: CASSQTGTYNSPLHF. CDR3 nucleotide sequence: TGTGCCAGCAGCCAGACCGGGACTTATAATTCACCCCTCCACTTT. The J gene is TRBJ1-6, the V gene TRBV28, with D perhaps TRBD1 (5 bases). Germline loops: CDR1 MDHEN, CDR2 SYDVKM. Trimming removed 6 bases from V and 4 bases from J, with 13 bases in between. The CDR3 spans 15 residues.

Here the CDR3 reads CAWDHGTGNEQFF. CDR3 in DNA: TGTGCCTGGGATCACGGGACTGGGAATGAGCAGTTCTTC. The genes are TRBV30 and TRBJ2-1; TRBD2 is a possible D gene (6 bases). Trimming pared 5 bases from V and 7 bases from J, leaving 15 bases between. From germline, CDR1 is GTSNPN and CDR2 SVGIG (reference sequence). The CDR3 length is 13 residues.

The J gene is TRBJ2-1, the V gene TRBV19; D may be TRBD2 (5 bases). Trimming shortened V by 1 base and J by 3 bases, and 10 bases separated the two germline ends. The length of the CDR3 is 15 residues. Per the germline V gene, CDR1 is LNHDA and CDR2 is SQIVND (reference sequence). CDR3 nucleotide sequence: TGTGCCAGTAGTATAGCCGAGGGAGTCTACAATGAGCAGTTCTTC. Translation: CASSIAEGVYNEQFF.

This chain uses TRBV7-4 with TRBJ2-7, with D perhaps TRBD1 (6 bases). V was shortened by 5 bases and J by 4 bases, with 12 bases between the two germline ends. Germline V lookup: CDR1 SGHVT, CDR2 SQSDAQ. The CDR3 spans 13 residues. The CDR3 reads CASSPGHQYEQYF. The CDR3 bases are TGTGCCAGCAGCCCGGGACACCAATACGAGCAGTACTTC.

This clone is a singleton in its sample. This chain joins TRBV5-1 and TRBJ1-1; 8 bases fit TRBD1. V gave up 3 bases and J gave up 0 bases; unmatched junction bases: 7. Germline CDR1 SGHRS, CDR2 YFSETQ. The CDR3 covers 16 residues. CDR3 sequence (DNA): TGCGCCAGCAGCTCTGGACAGGGCACAATGAACACTGAAGCTTTCTTT. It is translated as CASSSGQGTMNTEAFF.

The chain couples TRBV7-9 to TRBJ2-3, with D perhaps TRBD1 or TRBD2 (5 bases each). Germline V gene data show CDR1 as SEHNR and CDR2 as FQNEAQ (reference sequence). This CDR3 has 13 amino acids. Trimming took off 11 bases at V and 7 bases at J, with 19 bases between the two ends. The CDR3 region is CAAVRGWANTQYF. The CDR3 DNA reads TGTGCCGCGGTGAGGGGTTGGGCAAATACGCAGTATTTT.

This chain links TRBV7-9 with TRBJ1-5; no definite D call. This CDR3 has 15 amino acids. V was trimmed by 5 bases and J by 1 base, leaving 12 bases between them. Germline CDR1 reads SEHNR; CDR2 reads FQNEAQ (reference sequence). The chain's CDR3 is CASSPSGTSNQPQHF. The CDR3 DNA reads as TGTGCCAGCAGCCCAAGTGGCACAAGCAATCAGCCCCAGCATTTT.

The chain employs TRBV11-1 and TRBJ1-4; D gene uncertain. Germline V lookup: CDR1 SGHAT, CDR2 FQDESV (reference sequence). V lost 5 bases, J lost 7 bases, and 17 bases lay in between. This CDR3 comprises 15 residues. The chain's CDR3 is CASSPQNRVGEKLFF. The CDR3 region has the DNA TGTGCCAGCAGCCCCCAGAATCGGGTTGGTGAAAAACTGTTTTTT.

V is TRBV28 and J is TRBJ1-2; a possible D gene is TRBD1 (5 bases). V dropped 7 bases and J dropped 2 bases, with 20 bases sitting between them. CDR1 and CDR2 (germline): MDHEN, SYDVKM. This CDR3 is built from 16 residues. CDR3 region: CASTPAPGRKNYGYTF. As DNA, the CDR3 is TGTGCCAGCACCCCGGCCCCGGGACGTAAAAACTATGGCTACACCTTC.

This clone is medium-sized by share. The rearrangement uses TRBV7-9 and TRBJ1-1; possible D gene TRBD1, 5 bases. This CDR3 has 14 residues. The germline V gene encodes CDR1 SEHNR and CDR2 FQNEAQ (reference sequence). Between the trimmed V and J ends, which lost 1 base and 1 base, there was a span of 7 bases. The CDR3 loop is CASSLGQGNTEAFF. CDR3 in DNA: TGTGCCAGCAGCTTAGGTCAGGGGAACACTGAAGCTTTCTTT.

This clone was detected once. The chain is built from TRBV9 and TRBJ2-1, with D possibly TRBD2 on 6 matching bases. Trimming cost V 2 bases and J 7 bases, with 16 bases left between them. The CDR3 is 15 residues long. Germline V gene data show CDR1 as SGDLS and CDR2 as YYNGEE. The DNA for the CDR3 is TGTGCCAGCAGCGTCTCCGGGAGCCCTAGGAATGAGCAGTTCTTC. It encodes CASSVSGSPRNEQFF.

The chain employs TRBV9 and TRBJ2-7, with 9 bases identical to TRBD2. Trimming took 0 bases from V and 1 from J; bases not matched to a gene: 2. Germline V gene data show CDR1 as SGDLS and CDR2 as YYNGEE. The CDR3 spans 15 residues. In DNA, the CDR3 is TGTGCCAGCAGCGTAGGACTAGCGGATTCCTACGAGCAGTACTTC. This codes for CASSVGLADSYEQYF.

The DNA for the CDR3 is TGTGCCAGCAGCTTAGACGCAGGGGGCGCCTACAATGAGCAGTTCTTC. As protein: CASSLDAGGAYNEQFF. The chain has TRBV11-2 and TRBJ2-1; TRBD1 aligns across 8 bases. The CDR3 extends over 16 amino acids. Germline CDR1 and CDR2: SGHAT and FQNNGV. V shed 0 bases and J 2 bases; nucleotides not matched to a gene: 3.

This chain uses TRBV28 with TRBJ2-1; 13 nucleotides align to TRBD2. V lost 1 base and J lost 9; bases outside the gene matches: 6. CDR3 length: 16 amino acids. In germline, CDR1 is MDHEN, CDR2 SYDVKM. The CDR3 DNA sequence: TGTGCCAGCAGTTTATTCGGGACTAGCGGGATCCCTGAGCAGTTCTTC. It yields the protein CASSLFGTSGIPEQFF.

The chain's CDR3 is CASSDPATRYEQYF. CDR3 DNA sequence: TGTGCCAGCAGTGATCCAGCGACCCGCTACGAGCAGTACTTC. The chain has TRBV27 and TRBJ2-7; D is unresolved. The CDR3 totals 14 residues. Per germline, CDR1 MNHEY and CDR2 SMNVEV (reference sequence). Trimming pared 5 bases from V and 3 bases from J, leaving 14 bases between.

This CDR3 reads CASSQGTLGNTEAFF. The DNA of the CDR3 is TGTGCCAGCAGCCAAGGTACTCTGGGAAACACTGAAGCTTTCTTT. The gene calls are TRBV4-2 and TRBJ1-1; no clear D gene. The CDR3 has 15 residues. Per germline, CDR1 LGHNA and CDR2 YNFKEQ. Trimming removed 1 base from V and 2 bases from J, with 11 bases in between.

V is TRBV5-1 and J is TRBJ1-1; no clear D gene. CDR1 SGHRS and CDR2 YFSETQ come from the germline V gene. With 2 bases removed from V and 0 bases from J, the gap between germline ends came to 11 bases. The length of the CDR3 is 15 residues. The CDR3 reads CASSFVPAMNTEAFF. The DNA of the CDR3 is TGCGCCAGCAGCTTTGTCCCGGCAATGAACACTGAAGCTTTCTTT. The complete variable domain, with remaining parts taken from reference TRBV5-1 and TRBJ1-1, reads KAGVTQTPRYLIKTRGQQVTLSCSPISGHRSVSWYQQTPGQGLQFLFEYFSETQRNKGNFPGRFSGRQFSNSRSEMNVSTLELGDSALYLCASSFVPAMNTEAFFGQGTRLTVV.

The CDR3 bases are TGTGCCAGCAGCTTGGGACAGGATCCCTACGAGCAGTACTTC. This sequence encodes CASSLGQDPYEQYF. This rearrangement joins TRBV7-2 to TRBJ2-7, with 8 bases lining up with TRBD1. The J segment lost 2 bases and the V segment lost 3 bases, leaving 3 bases of the junction unmatched. The CDR3 extends over 14 amino acids. From germline, CDR1 is SGHTA and CDR2 FQGNSA.

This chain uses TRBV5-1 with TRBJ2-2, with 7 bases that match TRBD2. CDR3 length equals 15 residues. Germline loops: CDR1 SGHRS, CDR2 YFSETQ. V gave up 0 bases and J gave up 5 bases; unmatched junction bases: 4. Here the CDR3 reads CASSLGLAGTGELFF. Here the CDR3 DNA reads TGCGCCAGCAGCTTGGGACTAGCCGGGACCGGGGAGCTGTTTTTT.

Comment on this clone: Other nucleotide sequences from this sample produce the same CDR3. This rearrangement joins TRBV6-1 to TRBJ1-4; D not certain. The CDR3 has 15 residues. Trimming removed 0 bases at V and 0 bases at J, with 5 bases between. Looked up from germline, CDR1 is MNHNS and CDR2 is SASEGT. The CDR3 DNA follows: TGTGCCAGCAGTGAAGCAGCAGCAACTAATGAAAAACTGTTTTTT. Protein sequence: CASSEAAATNEKLFF.

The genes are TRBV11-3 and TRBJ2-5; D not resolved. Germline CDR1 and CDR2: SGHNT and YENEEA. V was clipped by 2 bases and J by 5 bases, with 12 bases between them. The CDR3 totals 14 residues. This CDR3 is CASSLRAIGETQYF. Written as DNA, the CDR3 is TGTGCCAGCAGCTTAAGGGCTATTGGGGAGACCCAGTACTTC.

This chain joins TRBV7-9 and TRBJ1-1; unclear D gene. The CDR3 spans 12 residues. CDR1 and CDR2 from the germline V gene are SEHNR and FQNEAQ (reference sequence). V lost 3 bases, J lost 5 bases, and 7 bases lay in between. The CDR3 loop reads CASSLGPTEAFF. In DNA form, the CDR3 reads TGTGCCAGCAGCTTGGGTCCTACTGAAGCTTTCTTT. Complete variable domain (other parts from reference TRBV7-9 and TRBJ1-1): DTGVSQNPRHKITKRGQNVTFRCDPISEHNRLYWYRQTLGQGPEFLTYFQNEAQLEKSRLLSDRFSAERPKGSFSTLEIQRTEQGDSAMYLCASSLGPTEAFFGQGTRLTVV.

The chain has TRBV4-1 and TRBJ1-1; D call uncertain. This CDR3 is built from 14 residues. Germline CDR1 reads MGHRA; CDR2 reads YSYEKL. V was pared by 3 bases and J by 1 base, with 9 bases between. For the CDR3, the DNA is TGCGCCAGCAGCCAGCAAGATGGGAACACTGAAGCTTTCTTT. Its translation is CASSQQDGNTEAFF.

The CDR3 here is CASSYGTGSYEQYF. The CDR3 DNA reads TGTGCCAGCAGCTACGGGACCGGCTCCTACGAGCAGTACTTC. The V and J genes are TRBV28 and TRBJ2-7; TRBD1 or TRBD2 may be the D gene (5 bases each). The CDR3 is 14 residues long. The germline V and J ends were trimmed by 6 bases and 0 bases, with 12 bases remaining between them. In germline, CDR1 is MDHEN, CDR2 SYDVKM.

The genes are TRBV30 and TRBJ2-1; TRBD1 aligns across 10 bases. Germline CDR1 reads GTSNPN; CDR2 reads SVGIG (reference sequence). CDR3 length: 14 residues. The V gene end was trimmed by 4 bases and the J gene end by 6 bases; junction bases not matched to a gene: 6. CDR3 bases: TGTGCCTGGACCCCGGACAGGGGGGGCAATGAGCAGTTCTTC. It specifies CAWTPDRGGNEQFF.

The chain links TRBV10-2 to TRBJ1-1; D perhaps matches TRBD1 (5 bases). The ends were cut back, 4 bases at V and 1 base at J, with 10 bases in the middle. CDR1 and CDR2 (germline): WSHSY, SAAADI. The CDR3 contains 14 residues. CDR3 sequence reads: CASSAQATNTEAFF. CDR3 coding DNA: TGCGCCAGCAGTGCACAGGCCACGAACACTGAAGCTTTCTTT.

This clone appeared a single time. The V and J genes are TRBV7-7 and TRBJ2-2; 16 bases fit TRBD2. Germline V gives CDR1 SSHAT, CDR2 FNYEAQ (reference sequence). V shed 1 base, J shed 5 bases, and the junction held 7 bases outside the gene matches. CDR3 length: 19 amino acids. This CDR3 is CASSLEQLGLAGGTGELFF. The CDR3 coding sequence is TGTGCCAGCAGCTTAGAGCAATTGGGACTAGCGGGAGGGACCGGGGAGCTGTTTTTT.